A selection of T cell receptor beta chains follows, all from one sample in a study of human T cells and chemical hapten exposure. Using its own MiXCR run on the RACE reads, TCRdb lists one record per CDR3 protein. The sample contains 150,000 to 200,000 distinct CDR3 sequences, more than 12% of which appear only once. The sample consisted of whole blood, taken in connection with sensitization to the hapten diphenylcyclopropenone (DPC). Receptors were obtained from a woman in her thirties with alopecia areata. Some clones in this sample may be carry-over from other donors' samples. The CDR3 runs from the conserved cysteine through the conserved F or W. D genes are given only for firm matches. A clone size is listed for some rows: how often the clone was seen (once, few, many), or a class if it is expanded.

d_call clone_size j_call v_call cdr3_nt cdr3_aa
. many TRBJ1-4 TRBV7-9 TGTGCCAGCAGCCTCCCGCCGGGACGCCGAACTAATGAAAAACTGTTTTTT CASSLPPGRRTNEKLFF
TRBD1 . TRBJ1-1 TRBV18 TGTGCCAGCTTGGGACAGGACACTAGGAACACTGAAGCTTTCTTT CASLGQDTRNTEAFF
TRBD1 few TRBJ1-4 TRBV4-3 TGCGCCAGCAGCCAAGGGCTTGGACAGGGAATGAATGAAAAACTGTTTTTT CASSQGLGQGMNEKLFF
TRBD1 once TRBJ2-1 TRBV5-4 TGTGCCAGCAGGAGACAGGGGGCTTCCTACAATGAGCAGTTCTTC CASRRQGASYNEQFF
TRBD2 . TRBJ2-3 TRBV11-1 TGTGCCGGCAGCTTCCGGGGGGCAGATACGCAGTATTTT CAGSFRGADTQYF
TRBD1 few TRBJ2-7 TRBV6-1 TGTGCCGGATCAGGGGGCTACACCTACGAGCAGTACTTC CAGSGGYTYEQYF
. many TRBJ1-2 TRBV6-2/TRBV6-3 TGTGCCAGCAGTCCAACCTCGCCGACAAAATCGTACAACTATGGCTACACCTTC CASSPTSPTKSYNYGYTF
. . TRBJ2-2 TRBV29-1 TGCAGCGCAACGAACACCGGGGAGCTGTTTTTT CSATNTGELFF
TRBD2 . TRBJ2-3 TRBV28 TGTGCCAGCAGTGGCGGGACTAGCCGTAGCACAGATACGCAGTATTTT CASSGGTSRSTDTQYF
. many TRBJ2-7 TRBV12-3/TRBV12-4 TGTGCCAGCAGTCCGAGACGGGGAGCAACCTACGAGCAGTACTTC CASSPRRGATYEQYF
. . TRBJ1-1 TRBV6-5 TGTGCCAGCAGTTACATCCGGACAGCCACGAACACTGAAGCTTTCTTT CASSYIRTATNTEAFF
TRBD2 many TRBJ2-1 TRBV20-1 TGCAGTGCCAAGGCGGGAGGCTCGACCCACAATGAGCAGTTCTTC CSAKAGGSTHNEQFF
. many TRBJ2-3 TRBV4-1 TGCGCCAGCAGCCCGGGGGGAGGGGGCCGACCAGATACGCAGTATTTT CASSPGGGGRPDTQYF
. . TRBJ1-3 TRBV7-9 TGTGCCAGCAGCAAACGGACGGGAGGAAACACCATATATTTT CASSKRTGGNTIYF
. few TRBJ1-2 TRBV29-1 TGCAGCGTTGGATGGTCTGTCGGCTACACCTTC CSVGWSVGYTF
. many TRBJ1-6 TRBV5-1 TGCGCCAGCAGCTTGGAAGCCGATTCACCCCTCCACTTT CASSLEADSPLHF
TRBD1 many TRBJ1-5 TRBV28 TGTGCCAGCAGTTTATCAGGGGGCGGGGGCCAGCCCCAGCATTTT CASSLSGGGGQPQHF
. many TRBJ2-1 TRBV20-1 TGCAGTGCTAGAGATAGCCGGGGGTATGATGAGCAGTTCTTC CSARDSRGYDEQFF
TRBD2 few TRBJ2-5 TRBV30 TGTGCCTGGAGTGTACTAGCGGGAGTAGAGACCCAGTACTTC CAWSVLAGVETQYF
TRBD1 many TRBJ1-4 TRBV4-2 TGTGCCAGCAGCCTAAGGGGGCAGTCTAATGAAAAACTGTTTTTT CASSLRGQSNEKLFF
TRBD2 . TRBJ2-1 TRBV29-1 TGCAGCGTTGAAATTCGGGGGTCTAGCGGTTCACACAATGAGCAGTTCTTC CSVEIRGSSGSHNEQFF
. few TRBJ2-7 TRBV3-1 TGTGCCAGCAGCCAAGAACTTTTAGGCTTGGGATACGAGCAGTACTTC CASSQELLGLGYEQYF
. many TRBJ2-2 TRBV28 TGTGCCAGCAGTTCCCTCGATCAGGCGGCCGGGGAGCTGTTTTTT CASSSLDQAAGELFF
TRBD1 many TRBJ2-7 TRBV28 TGTGCCAGCAGTCAGACAGGGCCCTCCTACGAGCAGTACTTC CASSQTGPSYEQYF
TRBD2 . TRBJ2-3 TRBV11-2 TGTGCCAGCAGCTTAGAGGGGACTACCCTCACAGATACGCAGTATTTT CASSLEGTTLTDTQYF
TRBD1 . TRBJ2-7 TRBV20-1 TGCAGTGCTAGAGAATCCGGGACAGGGTCGGGCTACGAGCAGTACTTC CSARESGTGSGYEQYF
. . TRBJ1-1 TRBV11-1 TGTGCCAGCAGCTTCGTCGGGGATAATGCTTTCTTT CASSFVGDNAFF
TRBD1 . TRBJ2-1 TRBV6-6 TGTGCCAGCAGTCACACAGGGGGCCATGAGCAGTTCTTC CASSHTGGHEQFF
TRBD2 once TRBJ2-2 TRBV28 TGTGCCAGCAGTATCCCGGGACTAGAGGACACCGGGGAGCTGTTTTTT CASSIPGLEDTGELFF
. few TRBJ2-1 TRBV7-6 TGTGCCAGCAGCCACGGACAAAACAATGAGCAGTTCTTC CASSHGQNNEQFF
. . TRBJ1-6 TRBV7-9 TGTGCCAGCAGCCTGGGCCCAATTAATTCACCCCTCCACTTT CASSLGPINSPLHF
TRBD2 many TRBJ2-7 TRBV6-6 TGTGCCGGTTATGGACTAGCGGGCCCCTACGAGCAGTACTTC CAGYGLAGPYEQYF
. few TRBJ2-7 TRBV20-1 TGCAGTGCTAGGGAGGGAGCGGGCATATCCTACGAGCAGTACTTC CSAREGAGISYEQYF
TRBD1 many TRBJ1-6 TRBV10-3 TGTGCCATCTCTGGGACAGCGGATTCACCCCTCCACTTT CAISGTADSPLHF
TRBD2 . TRBJ2-5 TRBV20-1 TGCAGTGCTATAAACTTACTAGCGGGGTACCAAGAGACCCAGTACTTC CSAINLLAGYQETQYF
. few TRBJ2-7 TRBV29-1 TGCAGCGTTGCGGTAGACTCCTACGAGCAGTACTTC CSVAVDSYEQYF
. . TRBJ1-3 TRBV7-8 TGTGCCAGCAGCCTTGACGGGCCTGGAAACACCATATATTTT CASSLDGPGNTIYF
TRBD2 . TRBJ2-2 TRBV7-9 TGTGCCAGCAGCCTCCCTAGCGGGAGCCACAACACCGGGGAGCTGTTTTTT CASSLPSGSHNTGELFF
. . TRBJ2-7 TRBV18 TGTGCCAGCTCACCACTTCCGGGGGCAACCTCCTACGAGCAGTACTTC CASSPLPGATSYEQYF
TRBD1 . TRBJ2-3 TRBV7-2 TGTGCCAGCAGCTCAAGACAGGGGGCAACAGATACGCAGTATTTT CASSSRQGATDTQYF
. . TRBJ1-1 TRBV7-2 TGTGCCAGCAGCCCAGATATCGGTCGGGGGGCGATGAAAGCTTTCTTT CASSPDIGRGAMKAFF
. many TRBJ1-3 TRBV4-2 TGTGCCAGCAGCCAAGATTTCACAACCCCCTCTGGAAACACCATATATTTT CASSQDFTTPSGNTIYF
. few TRBJ2-5 TRBV20-1 TGCAGTGCTAGAGATCCCAGGGCCGATGAGACCCAGTACTTC CSARDPRADETQYF
. few TRBJ2-3 TRBV10-3 TGTGCCATCAGGGCACATGGCGCAGATACGCAGTATTTT CAIRAHGADTQYF
TRBD1 few TRBJ1-2 TRBV30 TGTGCCTGGAGTTATACAGGGGGAGATGGCTACACCTTC CAWSYTGGDGYTF
. few TRBJ2-2 TRBV7-9 TGTGCCAGCAGCCCCCCTCGTAACACCGGGGAGCTGTTTTTT CASSPPRNTGELFF
. . TRBJ2-7 TRBV5-5 TGTGCCAGCAGCTTGGTAGGGTATTACCACGAGCAGTACTTC CASSLVGYYHEQYF
TRBD1 many TRBJ1-2 TRBV2 TGTGCCAGCAAGTTCGCAGGGGGGGCGATCTATGGCTACACCTTC CASKFAGGAIYGYTF
. . TRBJ2-3 TRBV9 TGTGCCAGCAGCGGGGGGAGCTCCCCCAGCACAGATACGCAGTATTTT CASSGGSSPSTDTQYF
TRBD1 . TRBJ2-7 TRBV29-1 TGCAGCGTTGATCGCCAGGGGGCAGGGGAGCAGTACTTC CSVDRQGAGEQYF
. . TRBJ2-7 TRBV18 TGTCCACGCGGACCCAAAGCCTACGAGCAGTACTTC CPRGPKAYEQYF
TRBD2 few TRBJ2-3 TRBV20-1 TGCAGTGCTAGTTCCCTAGCGGGAGGTGGGGATACGCAGTATTTT CSASSLAGGGDTQYF
. few TRBJ1-6 TRBV30 TGTGCCTGGAGCGGGAGTGAAGATTCACCCCTCCACTTT CAWSGSEDSPLHF
. . TRBJ1-3 TRBV12-2 TGTGCAAGTCGTCCAAGAAACACCATATATTTT CASRPRNTIYF
. . TRBJ2-7 TRBV28 TGTGCCAGCAGTCCCGGGGCCCGCGAGCAGTACTTC CASSPGAREQYF